This TCR beta chain was captured in a study of blood T cell repertoires in COVID-19. The wider study: Sites in the United States, Italy and Spain provided acute and convalescent COVID-19 samples. The analysed material was cDNA or gDNA that came from T cells, B-cell-depleted T cells, or PBMCs.

Assay: immunoSEQ multiplex PCR; the TCRdb copy retains only in-frame clones and omits some. This sample has tens of thousands of clones; around 88% occur once, and the top ten carry 5.5% to 7%. The sample was peripheral blood. This clonotype originated in a woman aged 70-85 years with acute or convalescent COVID-19.

The CDR3 bases are TGTGCCAGCAATCGGGGGACGTACCAAGAGACCCAGTACTTC. As protein: CASNRGTYQETQYF. V usage is TRBV6-5 and J usage is TRBJ2-5, with D possibly matching TRBD2 (6 bases). This CDR3 region has 14 residues. V lost 7 bases to trimming and J lost 0 bases, with 12 bases between them. CDR1 is MNHEY, CDR2 SVGAGI, per germline.